The 29 T cell receptor beta chains below were found in one sample sequenced in a study of cytomegalovirus exposure and HLA in healthy donors. The PCR had 60 Vbeta and 13 Jbeta primers. This table comes from immunoSEQ multiplex PCR, and its TCRdb copy is limited to in-frame clones, with some not included. The sample lists 150,000 to 180,000 clones, about 70% occurring once. The material sequenced was PBMCs. The receptors originated from a man aged 18 to 29 in good health and CMV-seronegative.

The rearrangement links TRBV30 to TRBJ1-2, with D possibly matching TRBD1 (6 bases). This CDR3 is built from 15 residues. The germline V gene has CDR1 GTSNPN and CDR2 SVGIG (reference sequence). Deletions cut 2 bases from V and 8 bases from J, with 21 bases between. This CDR3 reads CAWSIRGYGGQGYTF. The CDR3 DNA reads as TGTGCCTGGAGTATACGGGGTTACGGGGGGCAAGGCTACACCTTC.

V gene TRBV9 combines with J gene TRBJ1-5, with 10 positions matching TRBD1. The V and J ends lost 3 bases and 7 bases, in that order; junction bases with no gene match: 1. The CDR3 loop spans 13 amino acids. Germline CDR1 is SGDLS and CDR2 is YYNGEE. The CDR3, as DNA: TGTGCCAGCAGCGCGGGACAGGGGCAGCCCCAGCATTTT. Its protein is CASSAGQGQPQHF.

Regarding this clone: Other DNA sequences within the sample encode an identical CDR3. The chain links TRBV5-6 to TRBJ2-5; maybe TRBD2 (6 bases). The germline V and J ends were trimmed by 0 bases and 5 bases, with 11 bases remaining between them. This CDR3 spans 14 amino acids. The germline V gene has CDR1 SGHDT and CDR2 YYEEEE. The chain's CDR3 is CASSLAAGRETQYF. In nucleotides, the CDR3 is TGTGCCAGCAGCTTGGCGGCGGGAAGGGAGACCCAGTACTTC. Full variable domain (remainder filled in from reference TRBV5-6 and TRBJ2-5): DAGVTQSPTHLIKTRGQQVTLRCSPKSGHDTVSWYQQALGQGPQFIFQYYEEEERQRGNFPDRFSGHQFPNYSSELNVNALLLGDSALYLCASSLAAGRETQYFGPGTRLLVL.

The CDR3 DNA follows: TGCGCCAGCAGCCAAGACAGGGGGTACCAGCCCCAGCATTTT. This codes for CASSQDRGYQPQHF. The chain has TRBV4-1 and TRBJ1-5, with 7 bases that match TRBD1. V lost 0 bases, J lost 7 bases, and 3 bases stayed unmatched. Germline CDR1 reads MGHRA; CDR2 reads YSYEKL. The CDR3 runs 14 residues.

The J gene is TRBJ1-1, the V gene TRBV19, with D possibly TRBD1 on 5 matching bases. The length of the CDR3 is 16 residues. V lost 7 bases, J lost 1 base, and 19 bases lay in between. In germline, CDR1 is LNHDA, CDR2 SQIVND (reference sequence). The CDR3 reads CASKQSWQGGNTEAFF. The CDR3, as DNA: TGTGCCAGTAAACAAAGCTGGCAGGGAGGGAACACTGAAGCTTTCTTT.

This clone has only a few counts. This chain connects TRBV19 to TRBJ2-7; D gene ambiguous. Germline V lookup: CDR1 LNHDA, CDR2 SQIVND (reference sequence). The CDR3 has 16 residues. Trimming took off 3 bases at V and 4 bases at J, with 19 bases between the two ends. In DNA form, the CDR3 reads TGTGCCAGTAGTATTTTCAAGCAGATGGCGGCATACGAGCAGTACTTC. The encoded protein is CASSIFKQMAAYEQYF.

The chain combines TRBV6-1 with TRBJ1-6; 7 bases are a match to TRBD1. This CDR3 comprises 13 residues. The germline V gene encodes CDR1 MNHNS and CDR2 SASEGT. V shed 7 bases and J 6 bases; nucleotides not matched to a gene: 3. The CDR3 coding sequence is TGTGCCAGCAAGGGGGCGATTAATTCACCCCTCCACTTT. Its protein product is CASKGAINSPLHF.

The chain is built from TRBV4-3 and TRBJ1-1; D gene uncertain. V gave up 1 base and J gave up 2 bases, with 23 bases separating them. CDR1 and CDR2 (germline): LGHNA, YSLEER. The CDR3 is 19 amino acids. In DNA, the CDR3 is TGCGCCAGCAGCCAAGGGGTTCAATGGAGAACCGCCCCCAACACTGAAGCTTTCTTT. Protein sequence: CASSQGVQWRTAPNTEAFF.

V usage is TRBV4-3 and J usage is TRBJ2-1; D not certain. V lost 4 bases, J lost 9 bases, and 16 bases lay in between. The CDR3 has 14 amino acids. Germline V lookup: CDR1 LGHNA, CDR2 YSLEER. CDR3 amino acids: CASSLRSWSVEQFF. The CDR3, as DNA: TGCGCCAGCAGCCTAAGATCCTGGAGCGTTGAGCAGTTCTTC.

The J gene is TRBJ2-1, the V gene TRBV7-3; D not resolved. The CDR3 extends over 16 amino acids. Trimming took 2 bases from V and 2 from J, leaving 13 bases between them. CDR1 and CDR2 (germline): SGHTA, FQGTGA. The chain's CDR3 is CASSLGGKRTYNEQFF. CDR3 DNA sequence: TGTGCCAGCAGCTTAGGCGGCAAGCGAACCTACAATGAGCAGTTCTTC.

The chain combines TRBV28 with TRBJ2-3, with a weak D call TRBD2 (6 bases). This CDR3 region has 14 residues. Per germline, CDR1 MDHEN and CDR2 SYDVKM. V lost 11 bases to trimming and J lost 0 bases, with 15 bases between them. The CDR3 protein is CAAQGGTSTDTQYF. The CDR3 region has the DNA TGTGCCGCCCAAGGAGGGACTAGCACAGATACGCAGTATTTT.

V usage is TRBV7-2 and J usage is TRBJ2-5, with D maybe TRBD2 (6 bases). Germline CDR1 SGHTA, CDR2 FQGNSA. The CDR3 contains 15 residues. Trimming took 1 base from V and 0 from J, leaving 9 bases between them. The CDR3 spells CASSLVGGNQETQYF. CDR3 coding DNA: TGTGCCAGCAGCTTAGTTGGAGGGAACCAAGAGACCCAGTACTTC.

This chain joins TRBV21-1 and TRBJ2-7; the table gives TRBD2 as D, unverified against the DNA. TRBV21-1 is a known pseudogene. The CDR3 runs 17 residues. CDR3 loop: CASSSRLAGGTFYEQYV. CDR3 nucleotides: TGTGCCAGCAGCAGTCGACTAGCGGGGGGAACCTTCTACGAGCAGTACGTC.

Notes on this clone: The germline gene is not matched at one end of the junction; a read error may be the cause. The rearrangement uses TRBV5-1 and TRBJ2-6, with a weak D call TRBD1 (5 bases). The CDR3 has 17 residues. Per the germline V gene, CDR1 is SGHRS and CDR2 is YFSETQ. Here the CDR3 DNA reads TGCGCCAGCAGCTTGGAACCGATTAGCTCTGGGGCCAACGGCCTGACTTTC. This encodes CASSLEPISSGANGLTF.

This sequence joins TRBV19 and TRBJ2-2; 7 bases match TRBD1. The CDR3 is 14 residues long. The ends lost 6 bases at V and 1 base at J; junction bases unmatched: 2. Germline V gene sequence: CDR1 LNHDA, CDR2 SQIVND (reference sequence). CDR3 bases: TGTGCCAGTAGCGGGACAGTGAACACCGGGGAGCTGTTTTTT. Residues: CASSGTVNTGELFF.

This chain links TRBV7-6 with TRBJ1-6; perhaps TRBD1 as D (5 bases). The CDR3 runs 13 residues. The ends were cut back, 5 bases at V and 17 bases at J, with 19 bases in the middle. Germline V gene data show CDR1 as SGHVS and CDR2 as FNYEAQ. Here the CDR3 DNA reads TGTGCCAGCAGCCAAGAGGCAGGGCGAGCATTCCACTTT. Translated, it gives CASSQEAGRAFHF.

The chain joins TRBV2 to TRBJ2-5; TRBD2 agrees at 7 bases. Germline CDR1 reads SNHLY; CDR2 reads FYNNEI. CDR3 length equals 11 residues. After removal of 8 bases from V and 3 bases from J, the junction contained 0 bases not matched to a gene. CDR3 in DNA: TGTGCCAGCGGGACTAAAGAGACCCAGTACTTC. Amino acid sequence: CASGTKETQYF.

V and J are TRBV4-3 and TRBJ1-1, with D uncertain. This CDR3 has 15 amino acids. Looked up from germline, CDR1 is LGHNA and CDR2 is YSLEER. V was pared by 0 bases and J by 0 bases, with 8 bases between. CDR3 DNA sequence: TGCGCCAGCAGCCAAGATCAATCGGTGAACACTGAAGCTTTCTTT. Translated: CASSQDQSVNTEAFF.

This chain connects TRBV4-1 to TRBJ2-2; 7 bases map to TRBD1. The germline V gene has CDR1 MGHRA and CDR2 YSYEKL. The length of the CDR3 is 20 residues. After removal of 3 bases from V and 0 bases from J, the junction contained 16 bases not matched to a gene. The DNA of the CDR3 is TGCGCCAGCAGCCACCCTAGAGTAGGGGGCGCGACTGCGAACACCGGGGAGCTGTTTTTT. It codes for CASSHPRVGGATANTGELFF.

The chain links TRBV11-2 to TRBJ2-5, with 14 bases matching TRBD2. With V trimmed by 5 bases and J by 4 bases, 6 bases remained unmatched. The CDR3 consists of 16 residues. Germline CDR1 and CDR2: SGHAT and FQNNGV. CDR3 sequence reads: CASSTRTSGGSETQYF. The CDR3 DNA follows: TGTGCCAGCAGCACCCGGACTAGCGGGGGGTCAGAGACCCAGTACTTC.

This clone was seen a handful of times. This rearrangement joins TRBV15 to TRBJ1-2; possibly TRBD1 for D (6 bases). Germline V gene lookup returns CDR1 LNHNV and CDR2 YYDKDF (reference sequence). CDR3 length: 15 amino acids. V shed 3 bases and J shed 4 bases, with 15 bases lying between them. CDR3 sequence reads: CATSSSGQPIYGYTF. In DNA form, the CDR3 reads TGTGCCACCAGCAGTTCCGGACAGCCGATCTATGGCTACACCTTC. Filled out from reference TRBV15 and TRBJ1-2, the complete variable domain reads DAMVIQNPRYQVTQFGKPVTLSCSQTLNHNVMYWYQQKSSQAPKLLFHYYDKDFNNEADTPDNFQSRRPNTSFCFLDIRSPGLGDTAMYLCATSSSGQPIYGYTFGSGTRLTVV.

In this sample, this clone turned up once. This chain links TRBV11-3 with TRBJ2-1; 9 bases are shared with TRBD2. Trimming cost V 3 bases and J 2 bases; bases outside gene matches: 8. CDR1 is SGHNT, CDR2 YENEEA, per germline. This CDR3 spans 17 amino acids. For the CDR3, the DNA is TGTGCCAGCAGCTTCCAGGGCGGGGGGGCGGCCTACAATGAGCAGTTCTTC. Its translation is CASSFQGGGAAYNEQFF.

This chain uses TRBV28 with TRBJ1-6; 10 nucleotides agree with TRBD1. CDR1 and CDR2 (germline): MDHEN, SYDVKM. The CDR3 totals 17 residues. With V trimmed by 5 bases and J by 7 bases, 11 bases remained unmatched. DNA of the CDR3: TGTGCCAGCAGTCGTTTGGACAGGGGGGCGGGGAATTCACCCCTCCACTTT. Translating it yields CASSRLDRGAGNSPLHF. The entire variable domain, with the rest obtained from reference TRBV28 and TRBJ1-6, is as follows: DVKVTQSSRYLVKRTGEKVFLECVQDMDHENMFWYRQDPGLGLRLIYFSYDVKMKEKGDIPEGYSVSREKKERFSLILESASTNQTSMYLCASSRLDRGAGNSPLHFGNGTRLTVT.

The V call is TRBV7-6, the J call TRBJ1-2, with D unresolved. Per germline, CDR1 SGHVS and CDR2 FNYEAQ. CDR3 length equals 13 residues. V lost 1 base to trimming and J lost 6 bases, with 9 bases between them. Here the CDR3 reads CASSLGVGDGYTF. The CDR3 DNA reads TGTGCCAGCAGCTTAGGGGTCGGAGATGGCTACACCTTC.

The J gene is TRBJ1-1, the V gene TRBV6-1; no clear D gene. Per the germline V gene, CDR1 is MNHNS and CDR2 is SASEGT. The CDR3 runs to 16 residues. Trimming shortened V by 3 bases and J by 1 base, and 15 bases separated the two germline ends. The CDR3 coding sequence is TGTGCCAGCAGTGAGATACCGGGATCAAGGAACACTGAAGCTTTCTTT. This gives the protein CASSEIPGSRNTEAFF.

V is TRBV6-1 and J is TRBJ1-1; D is uncertain. CDR1 and CDR2 from the germline V gene are MNHNS and SASEGT. Deletions cut 4 bases from V and 3 bases from J, with 18 bases between. The CDR3 extends over 16 amino acids. The CDR3: CASSGPWAFSDTEAFF. The DNA of the CDR3 is TGTGCCAGCAGTGGACCCTGGGCTTTCTCGGACACTGAAGCTTTCTTT.

The chain has TRBV6-1 and TRBJ2-5; 12 bases are a match to TRBD1. The CDR3 totals 16 residues. Trimming removed 3 bases from V and 5 bases from J; junction bases left unmatched: 7. Germline CDR1 MNHNS, CDR2 SASEGT. The CDR3 is CASSEPGQGARETQYF. As DNA, the CDR3 is TGTGCCAGCAGTGAGCCGGGACAGGGGGCTCGGGAGACCCAGTACTTC.

This clone was seen more than once but under ten times. The chain uses TRBV5-1 and TRBJ2-1; TRBD2 aligns across 10 bases. The junction had 7 bases not matched to a gene; V was cut back by 0 bases and J by 7 bases. Looked up from germline, CDR1 is SGHRS and CDR2 is YFSETQ. The CDR3 loop spans 16 amino acids. The CDR3 bases are TGCGCCAGCAGCTTGGACCCTAGCGGGGGAGGTAATGAGCAGTTCTTC. Translated, it gives CASSLDPSGGGNEQFF.

Notes on this clone: At one of its ends the junction is not consistent with the germline gene, which may arise from a read error. The rearrangement links TRBV7-9 to TRBJ1-6; TRBD1 agrees at 7 bases. This CDR3 has 15 amino acids. The V gene's germline CDR1 is SEHNR and CDR2 FQNEAQ (reference sequence). The DNA of the CDR3 is TGTTCCAGCAGCTTCGGGGGGGACAGAAATTCACCCCTCCACTTT. Encoded protein: CSSSFGGDRNSPLHF.